This section outlines one T cell receptor beta chain sequence together with its context. Authors' processing steps: For nucleated cells, counts were estimated from reference gene primer amplification. Method: immunoSEQ multiplex PCR; TCRdb's copy keeps in-frame clones and lacks some. V, J and clone size are those of that table, while D and trimming were read from the DNA. The data contain some 23,000 clones, over 80% of them singletons. This entry is derived from a study of blood T cell repertoires in COVID-19. Across the whole study: COVID-19 samples, acute and convalescent, were from the United States, Italy and Spain. The cDNA or gDNA used as material had been derived from T cells, B-cell-depleted T cells, or PBMCs.

V was cut by 4 bases and J by 3 bases, with 16 bases left in between. There are 15 residues in the CDR3. CDR1 SGHNT and CDR2 YYREEE come from the germline V gene (reference sequence). Specimen: peripheral blood. The V and J genes are TRBV5-4 and TRBJ1-1; possible D gene TRBD1, 6 bases. This TCR derives from a woman older than 75 with acute or convalescent COVID-19. The CDR3 here is CASSPRWGRDTEAFF. The CDR3 DNA reads as TGTGCCAGCAGCCCAAGATGGGGGCGGGACACTGAAGCTTTCTTT.